This TCR beta chain derives from a study of blood T cell repertoires in COVID-19. This CDR3 is built from 16 residues. The germline V gene has CDR1 SGHVS and CDR2 FNYEAQ. Trimming took 5 bases from V and 2 from J; bases not matched to a gene: 9. Method: immunoSEQ multiplex PCR; TCRdb's copy keeps in-frame clones and lacks some. The sample lists 30,000 to 35,000 clones, 89% occurring once. The TCR was taken from a man aged 80 or over with acute or convalescent COVID-19. The chain combines TRBV7-6 with TRBJ2-7; 10 bases are shared with TRBD2. Sequencing input: peripheral blood. As DNA, the CDR3 is TGTGCCAGCAGCCACAATAGCGGGAGGCTCCCCTACGAGCAGTACTTC. Its translation: CASSHNSGRLPYEQYF.